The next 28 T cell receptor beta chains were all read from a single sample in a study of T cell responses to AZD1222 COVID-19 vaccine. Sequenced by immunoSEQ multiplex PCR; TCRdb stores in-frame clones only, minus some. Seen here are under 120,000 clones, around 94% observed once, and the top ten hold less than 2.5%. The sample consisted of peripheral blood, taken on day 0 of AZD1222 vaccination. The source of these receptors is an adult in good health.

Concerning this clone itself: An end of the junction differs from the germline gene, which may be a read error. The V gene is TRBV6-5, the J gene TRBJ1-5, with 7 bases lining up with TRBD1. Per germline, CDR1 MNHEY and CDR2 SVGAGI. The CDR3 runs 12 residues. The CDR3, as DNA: TGTGCCAGCAGTTCTCCGGGACAGTCGATGAATTTT. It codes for CASSSPGQSMNF.

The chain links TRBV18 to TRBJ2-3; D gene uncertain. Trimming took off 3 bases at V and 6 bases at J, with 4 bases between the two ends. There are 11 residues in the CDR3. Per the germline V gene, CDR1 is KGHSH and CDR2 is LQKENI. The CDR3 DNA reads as TGTGCCAGCTCACCCCCCGATACGCAGTATTTT. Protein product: CASSPPDTQYF. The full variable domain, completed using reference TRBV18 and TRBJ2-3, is NAGVMQNPRHLVRRRGQEARLRCSPMKGHSHVYWYRQLPEEGLKFMVYLQKENIIDESGMPKERFSAEFPKEGPSILRIQQVVRGDSAAYFCASSPPDTQYFGPGTRLTVL.

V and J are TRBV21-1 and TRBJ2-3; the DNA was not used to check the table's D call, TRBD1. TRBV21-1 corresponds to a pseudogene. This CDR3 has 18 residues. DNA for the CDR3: TGTGCCAGCAGCAAAGCGCGAGCCGCGACAGGCAGCACAGATACGCAGTATTTT. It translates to CASSKARAATGSTDTQYF.

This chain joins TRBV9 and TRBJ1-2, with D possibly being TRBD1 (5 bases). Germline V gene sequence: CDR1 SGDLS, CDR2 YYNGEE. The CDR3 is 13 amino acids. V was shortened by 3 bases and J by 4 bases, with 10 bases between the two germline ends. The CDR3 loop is CASSEQEAYGYTF. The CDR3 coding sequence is TGTGCCAGCAGCGAACAGGAGGCCTATGGCTACACCTTC.

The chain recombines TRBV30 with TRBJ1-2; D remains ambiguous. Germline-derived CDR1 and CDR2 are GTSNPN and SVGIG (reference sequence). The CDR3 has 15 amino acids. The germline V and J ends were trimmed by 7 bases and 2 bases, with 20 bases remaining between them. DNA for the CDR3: TGTGCCTCAAGGGTTTATCGGAGCCAGAACTATGGCTACACCTTC. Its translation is CASRVYRSQNYGYTF.

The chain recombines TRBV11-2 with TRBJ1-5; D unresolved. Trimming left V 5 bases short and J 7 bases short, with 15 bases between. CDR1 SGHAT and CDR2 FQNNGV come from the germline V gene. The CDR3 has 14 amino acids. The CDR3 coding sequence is TGTGCCAGCAGCCTAGGTAGGGCCGGGCAGCCCCAGCATTTT. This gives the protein CASSLGRAGQPQHF.

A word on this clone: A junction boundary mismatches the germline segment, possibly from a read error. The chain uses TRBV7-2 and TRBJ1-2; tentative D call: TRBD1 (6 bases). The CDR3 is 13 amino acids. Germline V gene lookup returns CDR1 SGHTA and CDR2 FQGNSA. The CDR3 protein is CASSSFVGLGQLF. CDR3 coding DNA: TGTGCCAGCAGCTCCTTTGTGGGGCTCGGACAGCTCTTC. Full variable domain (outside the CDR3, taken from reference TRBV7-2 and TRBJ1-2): GAGVSQSPSNKVTEKGKDVELRCDPISGHTALYWYRQSLGQGLEFLIYFQGNSAPDKSGLPSDRFSAERTGGSVSTLTIQRTQQEDSAVYLCASSSFVGLGQLFGSGTRLTVV.

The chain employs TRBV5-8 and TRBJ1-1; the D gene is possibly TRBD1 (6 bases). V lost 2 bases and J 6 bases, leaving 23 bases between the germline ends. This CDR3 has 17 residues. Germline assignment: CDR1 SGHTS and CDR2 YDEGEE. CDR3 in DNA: TGTGCCAGCAGCTTTTCCGGGACAAGGGGTCACTGGCCTGAAGCTTTCTTT. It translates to CASSFSGTRGHWPEAFF.

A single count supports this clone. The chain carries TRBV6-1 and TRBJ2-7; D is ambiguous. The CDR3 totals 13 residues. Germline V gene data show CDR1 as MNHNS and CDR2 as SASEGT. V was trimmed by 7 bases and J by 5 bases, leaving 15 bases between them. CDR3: CASNVPGGHEQYF. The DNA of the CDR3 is TGTGCCAGCAACGTTCCCGGTGGGCACGAGCAGTACTTC.

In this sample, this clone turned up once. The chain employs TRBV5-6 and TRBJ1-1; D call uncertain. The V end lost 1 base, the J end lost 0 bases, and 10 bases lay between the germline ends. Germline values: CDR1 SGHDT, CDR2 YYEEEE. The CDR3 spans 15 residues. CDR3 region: CASSLLLRMNTEAFF. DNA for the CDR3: TGTGCCAGCAGCTTGCTTTTAAGGATGAACACTGAAGCTTTCTTT.

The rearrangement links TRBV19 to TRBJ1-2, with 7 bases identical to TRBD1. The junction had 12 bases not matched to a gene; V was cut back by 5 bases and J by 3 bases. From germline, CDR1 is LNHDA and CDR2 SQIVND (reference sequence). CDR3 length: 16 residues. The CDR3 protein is CASSPSLGTDYYGYTF. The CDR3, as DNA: TGTGCCAGTAGTCCTTCCCTCGGGACAGATTACTATGGCTACACCTTC.

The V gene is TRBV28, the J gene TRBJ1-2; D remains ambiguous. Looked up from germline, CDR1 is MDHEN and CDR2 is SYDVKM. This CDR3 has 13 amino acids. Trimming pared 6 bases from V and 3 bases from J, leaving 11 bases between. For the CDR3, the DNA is TGTGCCAGCAGCGTCAGCCGGGACTATGGCTACACCTTC. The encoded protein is CASSVSRDYGYTF.

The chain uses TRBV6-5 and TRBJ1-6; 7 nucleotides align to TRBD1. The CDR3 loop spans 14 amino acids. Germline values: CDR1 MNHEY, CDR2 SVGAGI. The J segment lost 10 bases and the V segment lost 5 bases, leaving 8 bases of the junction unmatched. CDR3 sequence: CASSNRGQGSPLHF. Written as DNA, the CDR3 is TGTGCCAGCAGTAACAGGGGCCAGGGATCACCCCTCCACTTT.

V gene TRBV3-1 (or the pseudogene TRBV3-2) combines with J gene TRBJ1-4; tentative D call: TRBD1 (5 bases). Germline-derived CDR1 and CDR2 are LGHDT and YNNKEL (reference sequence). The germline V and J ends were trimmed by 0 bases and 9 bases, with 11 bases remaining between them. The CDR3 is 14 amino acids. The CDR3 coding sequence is TGTGCCAGCAGCCAAGAGTCTAGGGGAAAAAAACTGTTTTTT. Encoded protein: CASSQESRGKKLFF.

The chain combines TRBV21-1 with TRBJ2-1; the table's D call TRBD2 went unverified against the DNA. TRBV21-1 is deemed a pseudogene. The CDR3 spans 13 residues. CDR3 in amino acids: CASSNPTRTEQFF. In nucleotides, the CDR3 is TGTGCCAGCAGCAACCCGACTAGAACTGAGCAGTTCTTC.

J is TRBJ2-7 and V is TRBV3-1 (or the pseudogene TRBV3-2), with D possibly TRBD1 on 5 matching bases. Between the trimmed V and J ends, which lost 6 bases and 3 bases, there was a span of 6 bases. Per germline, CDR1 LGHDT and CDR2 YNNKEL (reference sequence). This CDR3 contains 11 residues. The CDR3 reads CASSTGYEQYF. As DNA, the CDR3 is TGTGCCAGCAGTACAGGCTACGAGCAGTACTTC.

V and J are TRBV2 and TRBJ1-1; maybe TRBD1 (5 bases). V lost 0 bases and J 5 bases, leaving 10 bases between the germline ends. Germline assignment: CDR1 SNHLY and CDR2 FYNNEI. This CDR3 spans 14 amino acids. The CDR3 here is CASSEASGYTEAFF. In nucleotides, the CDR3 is TGTGCCAGCAGTGAAGCGTCAGGGTATACTGAAGCTTTCTTT.

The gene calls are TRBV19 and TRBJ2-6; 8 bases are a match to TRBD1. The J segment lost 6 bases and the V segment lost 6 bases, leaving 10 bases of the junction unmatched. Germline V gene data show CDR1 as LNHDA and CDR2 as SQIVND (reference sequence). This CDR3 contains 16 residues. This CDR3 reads CASRLTGEVPANVLTF. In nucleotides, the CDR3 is TGTGCCAGTAGATTGACAGGGGAGGTACCGGCCAACGTCCTGACTTTC.

In DNA form, the CDR3 reads TGTGCCAGCAGTTACCAGGGGGGACGAGGGAACACTGAAGCTTTCTTT. This gives the protein CASSYQGGRGNTEAFF. The chain joins TRBV6-5 to TRBJ1-1; TRBD1 matches 7 bases. Trimming at V came to 2 bases and at J to 1 base, leaving 7 bases not matched to a gene. This CDR3 has 16 residues. Germline loops: CDR1 MNHEY, CDR2 SVGAGI.

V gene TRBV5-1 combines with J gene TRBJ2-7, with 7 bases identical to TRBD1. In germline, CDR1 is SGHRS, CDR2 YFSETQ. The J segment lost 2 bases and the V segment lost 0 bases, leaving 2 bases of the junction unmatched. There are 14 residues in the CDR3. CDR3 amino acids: CASSLGQGAYEQYF. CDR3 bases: TGCGCCAGCAGCTTGGGACAGGGTGCCTACGAGCAGTACTTC.

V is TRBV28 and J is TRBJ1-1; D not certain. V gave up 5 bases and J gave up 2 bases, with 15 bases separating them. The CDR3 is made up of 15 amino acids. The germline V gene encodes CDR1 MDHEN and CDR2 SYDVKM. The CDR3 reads CASSPQRGINTEAFF. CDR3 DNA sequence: TGTGCCAGCAGTCCCCAGCGGGGAATTAACACTGAAGCTTTCTTT.

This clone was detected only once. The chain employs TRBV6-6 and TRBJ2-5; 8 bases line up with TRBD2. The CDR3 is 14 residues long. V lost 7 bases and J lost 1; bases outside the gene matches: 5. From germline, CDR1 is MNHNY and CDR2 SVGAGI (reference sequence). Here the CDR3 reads CASTTGTSQETQYF. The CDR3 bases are TGTGCCAGCACCACCGGGACTAGCCAAGAGACCCAGTACTTC.

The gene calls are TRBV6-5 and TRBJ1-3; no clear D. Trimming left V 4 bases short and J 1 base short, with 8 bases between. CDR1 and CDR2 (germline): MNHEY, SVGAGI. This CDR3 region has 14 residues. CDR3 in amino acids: CASSSGNSGNTIYF. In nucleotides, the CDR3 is TGTGCCAGCAGTTCCGGGAATTCTGGAAACACCATATATTTT.

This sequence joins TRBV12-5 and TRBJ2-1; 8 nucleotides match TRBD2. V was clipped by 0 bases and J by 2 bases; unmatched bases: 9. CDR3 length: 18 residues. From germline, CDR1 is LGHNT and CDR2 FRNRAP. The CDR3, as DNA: TGTGCTAGTGGTTTGGTTTGGTCCGGGAGGGGAACCTACAATGAGCAGTTCTTC. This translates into CASGLVWSGRGTYNEQFF.

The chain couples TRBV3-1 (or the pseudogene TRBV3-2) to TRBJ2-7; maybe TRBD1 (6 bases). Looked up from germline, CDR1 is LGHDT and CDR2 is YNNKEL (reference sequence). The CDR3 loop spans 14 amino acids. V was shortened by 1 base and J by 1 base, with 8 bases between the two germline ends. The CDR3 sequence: CASSQGRGSYEQYF. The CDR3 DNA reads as TGTGCCAGCAGCCAAGGCAGGGGATCCTACGAGCAGTACTTC.

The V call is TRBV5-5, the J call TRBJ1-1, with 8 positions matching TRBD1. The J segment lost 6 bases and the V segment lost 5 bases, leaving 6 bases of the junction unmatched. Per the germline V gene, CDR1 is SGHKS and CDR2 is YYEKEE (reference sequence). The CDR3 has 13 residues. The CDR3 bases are TGTGCCAGCAGTCGGACAGGGTTCGCTGAAGCTTTCTTT. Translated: CASSRTGFAEAFF.

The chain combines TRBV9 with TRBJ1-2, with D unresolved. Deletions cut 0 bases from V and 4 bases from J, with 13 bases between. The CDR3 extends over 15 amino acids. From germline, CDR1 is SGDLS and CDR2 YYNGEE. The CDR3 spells CASSVGWESIYGYTF. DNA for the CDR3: TGTGCCAGCAGCGTAGGTTGGGAATCGATCTATGGCTACACCTTC.

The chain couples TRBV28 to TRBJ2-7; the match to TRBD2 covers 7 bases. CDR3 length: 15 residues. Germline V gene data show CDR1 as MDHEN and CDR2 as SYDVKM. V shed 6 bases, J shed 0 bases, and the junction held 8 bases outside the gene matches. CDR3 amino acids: CASRPSGGASYEQYF. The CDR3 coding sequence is TGTGCCAGCAGACCTAGCGGAGGGGCCTCCTACGAGCAGTACTTC.